What follows describes a single T cell receptor beta chain. Its specificity is not known. TCRdb's copy holds only in-frame clones and misses some; the assay was immunoSEQ multiplex PCR. The sample yields about 130,000 clones, 70% to 90% seen once. The CDR3 runs to 16 residues. V was trimmed by 4 bases and J by 1 base, leaving 16 bases between them. Germline loops: CDR1 PRHDT, CDR2 FYEKMQ (reference sequence). This specimen comes from a study of cytotoxic CD8 clonotypes in ibrutinib-treated CLL. Study-level information: Response samples were obtained once patients had received a median approximately 11 months of treatment, range 6 to 36. When averaged across all of the samples, the counts came to some 250,000 productive templates and tens of thousands of productive rearrangements.

The study's findings and limits: Under therapy, public clonotypes either contracted or stayed stable, and they were uncommon.

Sequenced here: PBMCs, sampled after 24 months of ibrutinib treatment. The V and J genes are TRBV13 and TRBJ1-1; tentative D call: TRBD1 (5 bases). The sequence was obtained from a human donor with chronic lymphocytic leukemia. The CDR3 loop is CASSWRQGIRNTEAFF. CDR3 sequence (DNA): TGTGCCAGCAGCTGGAGGCAGGGAATCCGGAACACTGAAGCTTTCTTT.